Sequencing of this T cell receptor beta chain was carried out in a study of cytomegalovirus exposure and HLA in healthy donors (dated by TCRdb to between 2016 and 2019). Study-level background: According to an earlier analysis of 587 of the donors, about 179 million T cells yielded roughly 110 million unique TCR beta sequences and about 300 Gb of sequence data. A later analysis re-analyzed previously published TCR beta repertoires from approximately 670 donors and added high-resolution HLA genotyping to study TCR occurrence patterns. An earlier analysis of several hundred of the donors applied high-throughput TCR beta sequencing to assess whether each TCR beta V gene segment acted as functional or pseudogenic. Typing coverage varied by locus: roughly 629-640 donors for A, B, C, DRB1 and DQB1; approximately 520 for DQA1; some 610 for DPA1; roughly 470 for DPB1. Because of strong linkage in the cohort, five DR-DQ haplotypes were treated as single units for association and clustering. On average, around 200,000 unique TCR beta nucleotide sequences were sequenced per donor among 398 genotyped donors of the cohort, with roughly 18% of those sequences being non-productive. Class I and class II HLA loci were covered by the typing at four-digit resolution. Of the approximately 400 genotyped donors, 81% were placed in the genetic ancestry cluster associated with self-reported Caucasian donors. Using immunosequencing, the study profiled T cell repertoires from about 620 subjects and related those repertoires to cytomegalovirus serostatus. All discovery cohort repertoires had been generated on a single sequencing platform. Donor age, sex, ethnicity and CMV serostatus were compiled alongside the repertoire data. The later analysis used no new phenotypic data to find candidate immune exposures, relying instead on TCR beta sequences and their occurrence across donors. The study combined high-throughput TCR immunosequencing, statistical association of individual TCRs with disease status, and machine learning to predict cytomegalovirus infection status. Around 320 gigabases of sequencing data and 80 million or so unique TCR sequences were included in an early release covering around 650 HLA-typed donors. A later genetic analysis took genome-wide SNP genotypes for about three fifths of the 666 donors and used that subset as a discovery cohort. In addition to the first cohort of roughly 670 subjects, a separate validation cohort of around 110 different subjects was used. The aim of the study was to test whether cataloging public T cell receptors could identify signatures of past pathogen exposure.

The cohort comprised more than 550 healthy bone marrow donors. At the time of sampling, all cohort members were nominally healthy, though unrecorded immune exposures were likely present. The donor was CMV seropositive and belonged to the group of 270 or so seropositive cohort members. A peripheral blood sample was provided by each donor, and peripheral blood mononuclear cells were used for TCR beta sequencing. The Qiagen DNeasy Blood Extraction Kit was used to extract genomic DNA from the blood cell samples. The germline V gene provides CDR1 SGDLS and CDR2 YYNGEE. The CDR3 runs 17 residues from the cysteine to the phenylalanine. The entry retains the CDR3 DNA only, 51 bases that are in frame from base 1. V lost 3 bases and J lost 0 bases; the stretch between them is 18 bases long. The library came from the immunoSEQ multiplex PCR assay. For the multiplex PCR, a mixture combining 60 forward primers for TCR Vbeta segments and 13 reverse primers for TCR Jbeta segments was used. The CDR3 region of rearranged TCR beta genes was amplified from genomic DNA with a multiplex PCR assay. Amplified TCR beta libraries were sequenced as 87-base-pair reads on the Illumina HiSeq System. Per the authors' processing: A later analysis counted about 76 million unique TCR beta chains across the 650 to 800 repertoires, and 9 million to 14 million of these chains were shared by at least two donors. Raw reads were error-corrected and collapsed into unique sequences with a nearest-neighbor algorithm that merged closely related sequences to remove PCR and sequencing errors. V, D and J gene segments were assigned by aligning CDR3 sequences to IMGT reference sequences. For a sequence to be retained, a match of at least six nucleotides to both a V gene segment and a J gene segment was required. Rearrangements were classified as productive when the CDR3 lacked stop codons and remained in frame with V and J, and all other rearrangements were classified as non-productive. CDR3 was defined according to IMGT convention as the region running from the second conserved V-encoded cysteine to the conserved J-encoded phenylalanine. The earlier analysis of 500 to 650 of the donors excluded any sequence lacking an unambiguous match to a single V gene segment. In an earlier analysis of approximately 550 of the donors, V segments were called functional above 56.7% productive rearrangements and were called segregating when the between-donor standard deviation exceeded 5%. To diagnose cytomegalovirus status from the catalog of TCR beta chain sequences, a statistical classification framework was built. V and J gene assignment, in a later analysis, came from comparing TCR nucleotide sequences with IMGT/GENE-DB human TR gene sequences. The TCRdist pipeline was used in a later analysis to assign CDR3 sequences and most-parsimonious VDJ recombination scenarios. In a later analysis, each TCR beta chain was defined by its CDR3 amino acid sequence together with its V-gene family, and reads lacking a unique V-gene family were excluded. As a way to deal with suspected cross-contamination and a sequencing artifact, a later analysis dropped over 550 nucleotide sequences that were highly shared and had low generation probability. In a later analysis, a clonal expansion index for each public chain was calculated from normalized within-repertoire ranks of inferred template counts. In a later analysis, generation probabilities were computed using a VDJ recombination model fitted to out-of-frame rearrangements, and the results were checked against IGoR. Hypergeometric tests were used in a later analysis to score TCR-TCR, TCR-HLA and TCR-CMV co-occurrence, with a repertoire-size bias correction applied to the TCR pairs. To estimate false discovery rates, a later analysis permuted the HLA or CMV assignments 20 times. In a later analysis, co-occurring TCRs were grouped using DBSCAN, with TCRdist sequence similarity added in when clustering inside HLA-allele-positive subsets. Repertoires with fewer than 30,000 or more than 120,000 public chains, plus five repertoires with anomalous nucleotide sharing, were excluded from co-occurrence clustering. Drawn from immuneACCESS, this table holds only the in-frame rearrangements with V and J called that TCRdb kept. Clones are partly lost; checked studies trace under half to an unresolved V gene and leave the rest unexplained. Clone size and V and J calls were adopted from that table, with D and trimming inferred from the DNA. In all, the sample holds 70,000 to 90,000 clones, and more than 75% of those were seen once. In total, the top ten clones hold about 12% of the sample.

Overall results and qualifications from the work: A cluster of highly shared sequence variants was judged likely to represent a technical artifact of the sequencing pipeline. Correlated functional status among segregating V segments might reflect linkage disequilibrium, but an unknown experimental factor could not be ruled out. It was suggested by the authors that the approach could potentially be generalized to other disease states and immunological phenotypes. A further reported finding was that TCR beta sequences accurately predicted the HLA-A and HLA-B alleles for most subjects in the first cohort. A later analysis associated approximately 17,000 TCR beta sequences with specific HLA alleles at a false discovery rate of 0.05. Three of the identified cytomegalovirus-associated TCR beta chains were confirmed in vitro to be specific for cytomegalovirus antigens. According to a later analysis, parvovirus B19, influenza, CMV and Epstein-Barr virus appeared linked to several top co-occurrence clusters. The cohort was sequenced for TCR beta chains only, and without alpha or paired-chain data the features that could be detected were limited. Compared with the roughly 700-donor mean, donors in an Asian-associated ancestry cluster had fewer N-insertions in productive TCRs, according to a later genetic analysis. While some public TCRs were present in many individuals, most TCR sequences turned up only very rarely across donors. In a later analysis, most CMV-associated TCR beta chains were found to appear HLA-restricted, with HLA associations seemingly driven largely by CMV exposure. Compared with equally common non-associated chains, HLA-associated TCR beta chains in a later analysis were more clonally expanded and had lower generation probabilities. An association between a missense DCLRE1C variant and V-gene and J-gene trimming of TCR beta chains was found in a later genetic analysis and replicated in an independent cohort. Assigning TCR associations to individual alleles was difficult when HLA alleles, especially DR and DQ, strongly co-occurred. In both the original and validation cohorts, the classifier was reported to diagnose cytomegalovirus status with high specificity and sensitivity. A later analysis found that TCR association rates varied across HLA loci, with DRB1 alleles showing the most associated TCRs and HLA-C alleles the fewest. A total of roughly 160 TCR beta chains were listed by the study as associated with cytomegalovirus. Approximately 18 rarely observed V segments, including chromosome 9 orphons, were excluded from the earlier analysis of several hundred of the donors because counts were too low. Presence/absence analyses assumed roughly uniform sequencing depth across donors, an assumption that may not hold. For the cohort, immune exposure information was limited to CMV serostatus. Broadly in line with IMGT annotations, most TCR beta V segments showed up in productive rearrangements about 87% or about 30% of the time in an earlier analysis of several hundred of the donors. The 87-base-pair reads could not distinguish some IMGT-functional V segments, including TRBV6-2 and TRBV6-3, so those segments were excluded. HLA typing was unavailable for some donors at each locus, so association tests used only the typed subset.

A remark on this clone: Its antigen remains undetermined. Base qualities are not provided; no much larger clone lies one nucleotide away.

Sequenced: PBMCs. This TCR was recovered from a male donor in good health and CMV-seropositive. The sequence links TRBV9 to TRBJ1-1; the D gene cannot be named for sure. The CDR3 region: CASSAPRGETMNTEAFF. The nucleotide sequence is TGTGCCAGCAGCGCTCCCCGCGGAGAGACCATGAACACTGAAGCTTTCTTT.